This T cell receptor beta chain was observed in a study of PD-1 blockade in classical Hodgkin lymphoma. Worth noting for this clone: Antigen unknown.

Looked up from germline, CDR1 is SQVTM and CDR2 is ANQGSEA. V was trimmed by 6 bases and J by 2 bases, leaving 14 bases between them. This CDR3 region has 13 residues. All patients experienced relapse after autologous stem cell transplantation, and brentuximab vedotin exposure was variable. Sequencing used immunoSEQ multiplex PCR; TCRdb keeps in-frame clones, though not all of them. The sample consists of about 98,000 clones, roughly 92% of them appearing once. General study findings and limits: The study found that TCR diversity rose significantly by C4D1 in CD4+ but not CD8+ cells.

Sequencing was performed on peripheral blood mononuclear cells (PBMCs), taken at baseline. The TCR comes from a human donor with classical Hodgkin lymphoma. This sequence joins TRBV29-1 and TRBJ2-7; no clear D. In DNA, the CDR3 is TGCAGCGTGGCCGACGCTATCGCCTACGAGCAGTACTTC. This encodes CSVADAIAYEQYF.